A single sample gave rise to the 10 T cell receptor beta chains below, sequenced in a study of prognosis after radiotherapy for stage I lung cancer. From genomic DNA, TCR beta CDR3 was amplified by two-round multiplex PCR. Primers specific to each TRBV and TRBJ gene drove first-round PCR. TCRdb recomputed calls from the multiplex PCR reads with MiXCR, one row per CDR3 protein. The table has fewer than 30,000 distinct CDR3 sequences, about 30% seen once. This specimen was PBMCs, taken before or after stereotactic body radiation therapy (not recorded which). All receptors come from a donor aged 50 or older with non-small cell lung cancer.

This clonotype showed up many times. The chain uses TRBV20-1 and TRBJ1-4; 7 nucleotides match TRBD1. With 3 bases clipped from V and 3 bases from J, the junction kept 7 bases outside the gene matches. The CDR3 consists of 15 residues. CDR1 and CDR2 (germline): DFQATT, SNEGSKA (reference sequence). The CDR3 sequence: CSASQGGGSNEKLFF. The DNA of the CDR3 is TGCAGTGCTAGTCAGGGGGGGGGGTCTAATGAAAAACTGTTTTTT.

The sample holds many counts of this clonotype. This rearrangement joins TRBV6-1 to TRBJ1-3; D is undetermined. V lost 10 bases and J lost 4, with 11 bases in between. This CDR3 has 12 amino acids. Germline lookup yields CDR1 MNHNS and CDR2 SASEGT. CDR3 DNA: TGTGCCACCACCGTGGGGGGAAACACCATATATTTT. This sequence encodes CATTVGGNTIYF.

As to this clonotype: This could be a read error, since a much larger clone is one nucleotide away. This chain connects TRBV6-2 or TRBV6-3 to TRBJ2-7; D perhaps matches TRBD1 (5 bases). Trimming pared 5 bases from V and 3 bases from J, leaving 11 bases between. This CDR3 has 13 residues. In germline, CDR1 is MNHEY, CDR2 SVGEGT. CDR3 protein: CASSATVIYEQYF. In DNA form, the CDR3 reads TGTGCCAGCAGTGCGACAGTAATCTACGAGCAGTACTTC.

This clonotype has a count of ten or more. CDR3 loop: CASSLKAQFYEQYF. The CDR3 DNA sequence: TGTGCCAGCAGTTTAAAAGCGCAGTTTTACGAGCAGTACTTC. This chain uses TRBV27 with TRBJ2-7, with D uncertain. The CDR3 spans 14 residues. V was trimmed by 2 bases and J by 4 bases, leaving 12 bases between them. The germline CDR1 and CDR2 sequences are MNHEY and SMNVEV (reference sequence).

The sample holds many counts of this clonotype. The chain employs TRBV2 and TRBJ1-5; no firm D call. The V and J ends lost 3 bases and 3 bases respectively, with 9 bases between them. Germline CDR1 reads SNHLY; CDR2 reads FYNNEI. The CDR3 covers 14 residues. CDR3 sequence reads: CASSEDGTNQPQHF. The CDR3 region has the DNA TGTGCCAGCAGTGAGGACGGCACCAATCAGCCCCAGCATTTT. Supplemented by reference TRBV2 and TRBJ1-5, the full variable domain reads EPEVTQTPSHQVTQMGQEVILRCVPISNHLYFYWYRQILGQKVEFLVSFYNNEISEKSEIFDDQFSVERPDGSNFTLKIRSTKLEDSAMYFCASSEDGTNQPQHFGDGTRLSIL.

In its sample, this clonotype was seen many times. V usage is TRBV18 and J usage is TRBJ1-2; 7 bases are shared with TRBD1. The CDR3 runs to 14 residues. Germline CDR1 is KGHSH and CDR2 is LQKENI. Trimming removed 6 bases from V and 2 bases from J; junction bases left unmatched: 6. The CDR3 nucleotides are TGTGCCAGCTCTAGCGACAGGGCGAACTATGGCTACACCTTC. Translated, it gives CASSSDRANYGYTF.

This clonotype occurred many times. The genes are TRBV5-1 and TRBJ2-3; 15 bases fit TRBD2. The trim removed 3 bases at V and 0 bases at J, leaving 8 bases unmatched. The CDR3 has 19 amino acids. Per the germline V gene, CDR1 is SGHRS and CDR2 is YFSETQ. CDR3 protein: CASSSGLAGGSASTDTQYF. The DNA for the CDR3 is TGCGCCAGCAGCTCGGGACTAGCGGGGGGAAGCGCTAGCACAGATACGCAGTATTTT.

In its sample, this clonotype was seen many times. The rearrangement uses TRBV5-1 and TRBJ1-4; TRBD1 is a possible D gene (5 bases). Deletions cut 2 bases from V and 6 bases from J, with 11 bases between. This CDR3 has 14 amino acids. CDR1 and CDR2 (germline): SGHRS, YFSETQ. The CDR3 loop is CASSFGGTDEKLFF. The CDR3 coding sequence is TGCGCCAGCAGCTTTGGGGGTACGGATGAAAAACTGTTTTTT. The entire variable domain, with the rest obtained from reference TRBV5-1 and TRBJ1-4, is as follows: KAGVTQTPRYLIKTRGQQVTLSCSPISGHRSVSWYQQTPGQGLQFLFEYFSETQRNKGNFPGRFSGRQFSNSRSEMNVSTLELGDSALYLCASSFGGTDEKLFFGSGTQLSVL.

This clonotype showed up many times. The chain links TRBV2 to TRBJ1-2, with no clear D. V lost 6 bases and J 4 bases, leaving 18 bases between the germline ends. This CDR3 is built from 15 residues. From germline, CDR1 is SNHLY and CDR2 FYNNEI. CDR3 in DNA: TGTGCCAGCAGGGGAACCGAGGACGTTGGCTATGGCTACACCTTC. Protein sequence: CASRGTEDVGYGYTF.

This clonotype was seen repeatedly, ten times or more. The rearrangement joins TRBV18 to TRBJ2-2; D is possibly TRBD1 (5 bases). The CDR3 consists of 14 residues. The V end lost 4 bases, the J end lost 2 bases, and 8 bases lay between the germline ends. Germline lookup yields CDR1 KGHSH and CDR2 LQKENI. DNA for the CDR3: TGTGCCAGCTCACTAGACAGAAACACCGGGGAGCTGTTTTTT. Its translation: CASSLDRNTGELFF. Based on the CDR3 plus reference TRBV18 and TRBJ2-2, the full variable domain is NAGVMQNPRHLVRRRGQEARLRCSPMKGHSHVYWYRQLPEEGLKFMVYLQKENIIDESGMPKERFSAEFPKEGPSILRIQQVVRGDSAAYFCASSLDRNTGELFFGEGSRLTVL.